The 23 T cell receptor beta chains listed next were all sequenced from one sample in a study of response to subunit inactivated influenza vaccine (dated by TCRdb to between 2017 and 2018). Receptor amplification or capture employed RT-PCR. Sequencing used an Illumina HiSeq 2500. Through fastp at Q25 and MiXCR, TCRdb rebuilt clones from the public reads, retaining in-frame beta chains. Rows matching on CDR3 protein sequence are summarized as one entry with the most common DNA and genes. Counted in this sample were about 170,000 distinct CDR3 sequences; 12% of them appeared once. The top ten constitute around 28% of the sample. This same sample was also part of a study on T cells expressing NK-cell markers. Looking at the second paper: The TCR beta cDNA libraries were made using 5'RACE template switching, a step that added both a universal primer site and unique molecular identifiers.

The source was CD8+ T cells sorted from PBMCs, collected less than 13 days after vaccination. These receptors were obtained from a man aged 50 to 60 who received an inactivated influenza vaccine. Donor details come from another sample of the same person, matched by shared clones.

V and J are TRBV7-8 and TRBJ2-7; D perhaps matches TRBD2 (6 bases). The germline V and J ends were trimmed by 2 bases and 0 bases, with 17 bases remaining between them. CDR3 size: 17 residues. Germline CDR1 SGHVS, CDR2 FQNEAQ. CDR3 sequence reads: CASSLSPRGFSSYEQYF. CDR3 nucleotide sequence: TGTGCCAGCAGCTTAAGTCCGCGGGGATTTAGCTCCTACGAGCAGTACTTC.

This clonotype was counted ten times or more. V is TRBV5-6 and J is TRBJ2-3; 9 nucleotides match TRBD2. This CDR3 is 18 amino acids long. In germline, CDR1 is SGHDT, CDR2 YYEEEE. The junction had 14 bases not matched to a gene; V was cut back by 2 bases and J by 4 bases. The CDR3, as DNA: TGTGCCAGCAGCTTAGCGGGAGGTGCCGGGGGGGCGGCAGATACGCAGTATTTT. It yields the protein CASSLAGGAGGAADTQYF.

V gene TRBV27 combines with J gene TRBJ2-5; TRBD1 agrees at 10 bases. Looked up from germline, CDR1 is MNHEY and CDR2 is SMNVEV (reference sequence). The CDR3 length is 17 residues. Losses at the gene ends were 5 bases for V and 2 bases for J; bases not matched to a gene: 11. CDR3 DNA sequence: TGTGCCAGCAGTGACCAAGCCGGGACAGGGGTACAAGAGACCCAGTACTTC. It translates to CASSDQAGTGVQETQYF.

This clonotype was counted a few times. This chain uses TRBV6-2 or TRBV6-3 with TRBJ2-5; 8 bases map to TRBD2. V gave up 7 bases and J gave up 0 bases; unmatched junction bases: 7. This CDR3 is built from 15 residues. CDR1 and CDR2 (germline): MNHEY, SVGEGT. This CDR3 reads CASIPGGTYQETQYF. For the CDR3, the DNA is TGTGCCAGCATCCCGGGGGGGACGTACCAAGAGACCCAGTACTTC.

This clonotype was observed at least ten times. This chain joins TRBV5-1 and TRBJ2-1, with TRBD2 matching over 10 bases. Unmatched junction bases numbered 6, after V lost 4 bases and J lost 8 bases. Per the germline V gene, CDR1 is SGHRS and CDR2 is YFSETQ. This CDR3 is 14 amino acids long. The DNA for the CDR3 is TGCGCCAGCAGCAGAGCGGGAGGGGTTGATGAGCAGTTCTTC. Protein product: CASSRAGGVDEQFF.

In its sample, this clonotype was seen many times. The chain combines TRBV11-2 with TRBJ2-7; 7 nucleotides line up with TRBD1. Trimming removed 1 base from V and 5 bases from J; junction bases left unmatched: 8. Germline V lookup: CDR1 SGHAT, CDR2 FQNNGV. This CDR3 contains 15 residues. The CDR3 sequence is CASSLVGRGLDEQYF. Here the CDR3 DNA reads TGTGCCAGCAGCTTAGTTGGTAGGGGGCTGGACGAGCAGTACTTC.

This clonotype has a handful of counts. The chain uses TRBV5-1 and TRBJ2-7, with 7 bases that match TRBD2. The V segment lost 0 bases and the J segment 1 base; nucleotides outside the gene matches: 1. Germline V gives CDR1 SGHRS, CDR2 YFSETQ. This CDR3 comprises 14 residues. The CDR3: CASSLGRESYEQYF. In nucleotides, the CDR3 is TGCGCCAGCAGCTTGGGGCGGGAGTCCTACGAGCAGTACTTC.

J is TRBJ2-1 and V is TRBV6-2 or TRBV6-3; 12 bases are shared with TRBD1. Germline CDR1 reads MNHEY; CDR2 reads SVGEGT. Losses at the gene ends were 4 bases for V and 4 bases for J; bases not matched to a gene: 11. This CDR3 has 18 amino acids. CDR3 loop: CASSFRDRGLIMYNEQFF. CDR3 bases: TGTGCCAGCAGTTTCCGGGACAGGGGGCTTATCATGTACAATGAGCAGTTCTTC.

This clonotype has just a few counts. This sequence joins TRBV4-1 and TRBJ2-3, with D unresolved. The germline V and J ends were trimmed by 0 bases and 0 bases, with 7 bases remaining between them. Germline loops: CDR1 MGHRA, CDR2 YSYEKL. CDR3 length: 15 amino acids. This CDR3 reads CASSQDPASTDTQYF. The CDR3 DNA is TGCGCCAGCAGCCAAGATCCGGCTAGCACAGATACGCAGTATTTT.

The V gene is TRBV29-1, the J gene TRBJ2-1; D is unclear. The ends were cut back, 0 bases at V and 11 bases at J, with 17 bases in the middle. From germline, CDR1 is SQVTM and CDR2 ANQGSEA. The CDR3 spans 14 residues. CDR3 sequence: CSVEDQAGQSKQFF. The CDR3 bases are TGCAGCGTTGAAGATCAGGCAGGCCAGTCCAAGCAGTTCTTC.

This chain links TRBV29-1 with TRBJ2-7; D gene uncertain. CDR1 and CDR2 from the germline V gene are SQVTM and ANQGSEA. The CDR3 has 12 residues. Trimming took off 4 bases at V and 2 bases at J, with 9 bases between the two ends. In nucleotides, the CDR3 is TGCAGCGTTGTCAGGAGTCCCTACGAGCAGTACTTC. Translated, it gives CSVVRSPYEQYF.

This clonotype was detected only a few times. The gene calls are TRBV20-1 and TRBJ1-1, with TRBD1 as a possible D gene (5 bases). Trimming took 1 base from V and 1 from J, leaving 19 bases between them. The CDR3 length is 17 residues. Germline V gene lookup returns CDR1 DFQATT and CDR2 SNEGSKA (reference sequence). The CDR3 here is CSARVSRTGRENTEAFF. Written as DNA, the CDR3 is TGCAGTGCTAGAGTTTCGAGAACAGGCCGCGAGAACACTGAAGCTTTCTTT.

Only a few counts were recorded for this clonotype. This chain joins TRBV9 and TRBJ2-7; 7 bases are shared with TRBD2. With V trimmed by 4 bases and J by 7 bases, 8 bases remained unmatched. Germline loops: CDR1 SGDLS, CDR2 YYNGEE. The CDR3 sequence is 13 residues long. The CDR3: CASSPGDSGEQYF. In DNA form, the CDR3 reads TGTGCCAGCAGCCCTGGGGATAGCGGGGAGCAGTACTTC.

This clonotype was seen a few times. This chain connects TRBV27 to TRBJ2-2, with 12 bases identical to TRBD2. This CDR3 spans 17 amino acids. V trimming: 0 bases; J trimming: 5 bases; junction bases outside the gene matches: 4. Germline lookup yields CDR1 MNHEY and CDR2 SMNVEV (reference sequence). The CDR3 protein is CASSLSDGLAGTGELFF. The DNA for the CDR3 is TGTGCCAGCAGTTTATCGGATGGACTAGCGGGAACCGGGGAGCTGTTTTTT.

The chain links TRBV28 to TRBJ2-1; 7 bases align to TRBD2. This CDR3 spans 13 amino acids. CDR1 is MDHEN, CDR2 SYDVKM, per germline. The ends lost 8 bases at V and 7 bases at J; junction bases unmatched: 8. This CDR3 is CASWGRAGNEQFF. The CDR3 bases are TGTGCCAGCTGGGGGAGGGCCGGGAATGAGCAGTTCTTC.

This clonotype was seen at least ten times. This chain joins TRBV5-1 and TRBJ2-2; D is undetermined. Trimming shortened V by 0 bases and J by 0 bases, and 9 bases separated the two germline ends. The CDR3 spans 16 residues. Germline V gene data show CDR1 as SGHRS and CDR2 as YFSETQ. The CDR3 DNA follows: TGCGCCAGCAGCTTGGAGAGGACCTCGAACACCGGGGAGCTGTTTTTT. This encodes CASSLERTSNTGELFF.

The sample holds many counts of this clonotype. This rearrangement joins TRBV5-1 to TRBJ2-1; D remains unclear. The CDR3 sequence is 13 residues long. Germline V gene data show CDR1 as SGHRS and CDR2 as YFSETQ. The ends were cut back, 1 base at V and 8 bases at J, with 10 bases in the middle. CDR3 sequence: CASSLLSPDEQFF. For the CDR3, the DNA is TGCGCCAGCAGCTTGCTGTCCCCCGATGAGCAGTTCTTC.

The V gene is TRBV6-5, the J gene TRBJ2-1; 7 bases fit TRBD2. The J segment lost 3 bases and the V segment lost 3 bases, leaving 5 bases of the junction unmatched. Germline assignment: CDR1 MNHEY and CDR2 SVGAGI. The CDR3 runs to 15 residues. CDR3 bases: TGTGCCAGCAGTTATTCTAGCGGAATCTACAATGAGCAGTTCTTC. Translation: CASSYSSGIYNEQFF.

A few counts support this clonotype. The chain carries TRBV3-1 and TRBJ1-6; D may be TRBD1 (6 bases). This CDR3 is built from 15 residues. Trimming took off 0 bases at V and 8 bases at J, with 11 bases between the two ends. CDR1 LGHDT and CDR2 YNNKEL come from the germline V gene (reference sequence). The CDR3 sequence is CASSQDVTGHSPLHF. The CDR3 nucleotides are TGTGCCAGCAGCCAAGATGTAACAGGGCATTCACCCCTCCACTTT.

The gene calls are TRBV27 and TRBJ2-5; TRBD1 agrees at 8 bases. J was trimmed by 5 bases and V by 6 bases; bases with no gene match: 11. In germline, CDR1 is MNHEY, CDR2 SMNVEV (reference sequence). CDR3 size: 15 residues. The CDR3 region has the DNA TGTGCCAGCAGCCCTTTGACAGGGGTGAAGGAGACCCAGTACTTC. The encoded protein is CASSPLTGVKETQYF.

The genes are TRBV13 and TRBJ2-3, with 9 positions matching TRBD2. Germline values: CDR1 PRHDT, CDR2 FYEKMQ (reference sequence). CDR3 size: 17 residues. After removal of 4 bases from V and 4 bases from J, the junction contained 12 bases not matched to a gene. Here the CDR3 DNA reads TGTGCCAGCAGCTCCAACGGGCGGGAGGGCCTCTCAGATACGCAGTATTTT. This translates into CASSSNGREGLSDTQYF.

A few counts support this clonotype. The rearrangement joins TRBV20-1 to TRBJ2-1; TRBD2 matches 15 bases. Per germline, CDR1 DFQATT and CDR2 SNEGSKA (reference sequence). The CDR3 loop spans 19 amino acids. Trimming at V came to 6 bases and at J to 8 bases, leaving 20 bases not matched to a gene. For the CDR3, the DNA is TGCAGTGCCAACCTCCGTCCGGGACTAGCGGGAGGTAAGGGCTATGAGCAGTTCTTC. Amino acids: CSANLRPGLAGGKGYEQFF.

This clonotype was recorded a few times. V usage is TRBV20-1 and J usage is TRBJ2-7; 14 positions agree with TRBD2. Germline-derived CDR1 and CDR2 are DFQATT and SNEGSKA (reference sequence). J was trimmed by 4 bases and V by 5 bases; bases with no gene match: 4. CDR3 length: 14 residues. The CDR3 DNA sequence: TGCAGTGCTGAAGGACTAGCGGGAGGTTACGAGCAGTACTTC. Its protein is CSAEGLAGGYEQYF.